This T cell receptor (beta chain) was sequenced for a study of T cell responses to AZD1222 COVID-19 vaccine. Turning to this clone: Its antigen is currently unknown.

Study results and caveats: Spike-specific TCR depth and breadth grew after two AZD1222 doses.

CDR3 length: 12 residues. Trimming stripped 6 bases from V and 14 bases from J, with 14 bases between. Per the germline V gene, CDR1 is LGHDT and CDR2 is YNNKEL (reference sequence). Sequencing was performed with immunoSEQ multiplex PCR; in TCRdb, only in-frame clones are kept and a portion is missing. The table includes tens of thousands of clones, about 88% detected once. The chain is built from TRBV3-1 (or the pseudogene TRBV3-2) and TRBJ1-6; D not certain. The origin of this receptor is an adult in good health. Sequenced material: peripheral blood, taken on day 0 of AZD1222 vaccination. The CDR3 DNA follows: TGTGCCAGCAGACAGACGGGTTGGGCCCTCCACTTT. It encodes CASRQTGWALHF.